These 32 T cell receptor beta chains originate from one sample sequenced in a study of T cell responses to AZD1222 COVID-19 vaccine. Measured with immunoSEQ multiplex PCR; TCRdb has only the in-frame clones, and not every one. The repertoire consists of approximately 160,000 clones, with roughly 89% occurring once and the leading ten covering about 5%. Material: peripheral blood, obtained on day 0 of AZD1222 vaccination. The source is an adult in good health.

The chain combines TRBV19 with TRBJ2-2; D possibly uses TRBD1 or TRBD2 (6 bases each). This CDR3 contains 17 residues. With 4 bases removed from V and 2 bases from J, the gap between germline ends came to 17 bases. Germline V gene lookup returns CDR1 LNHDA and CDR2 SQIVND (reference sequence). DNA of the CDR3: TGTGCCAGTAGTACCCCAACGCCGGGGGCAAACACCGGGGAGCTGTTTTTT. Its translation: CASSTPTPGANTGELFF. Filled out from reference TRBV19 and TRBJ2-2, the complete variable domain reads DGGITQSPKYLFRKEGQNVTLSCEQNLNHDAMYWYRQDPGQGLRLIYYSQIVNDFQKGDIAEGYSVSREKKESFPLTVTSAQKNPTAFYLCASSTPTPGANTGELFFGEGSRLTVL.

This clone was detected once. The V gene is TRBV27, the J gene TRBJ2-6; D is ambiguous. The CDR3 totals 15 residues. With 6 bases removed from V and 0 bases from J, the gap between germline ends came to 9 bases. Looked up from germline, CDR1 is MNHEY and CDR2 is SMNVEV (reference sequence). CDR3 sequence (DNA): TGTGCCAGCAGACCCGGAGCCTCTGGGGCCAACGTCCTGACTTTC. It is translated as CASRPGASGANVLTF.

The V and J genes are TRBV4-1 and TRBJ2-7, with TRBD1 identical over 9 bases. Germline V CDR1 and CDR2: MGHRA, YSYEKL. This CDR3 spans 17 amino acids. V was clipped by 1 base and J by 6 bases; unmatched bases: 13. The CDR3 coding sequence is TGCGCCAGCAGCCAAGGTAGGATAGGACAGGGGCGCTTCGAGCAGTACTTC. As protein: CASSQGRIGQGRFEQYF.

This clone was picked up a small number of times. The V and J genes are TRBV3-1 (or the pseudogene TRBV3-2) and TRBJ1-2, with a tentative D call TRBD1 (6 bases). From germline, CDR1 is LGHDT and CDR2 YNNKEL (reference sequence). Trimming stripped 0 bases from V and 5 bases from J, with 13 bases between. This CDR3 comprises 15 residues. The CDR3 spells CASSQDAGGRYGYTF. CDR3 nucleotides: TGTGCCAGCAGCCAAGATGCGGGGGGCCGTTATGGCTACACCTTC.

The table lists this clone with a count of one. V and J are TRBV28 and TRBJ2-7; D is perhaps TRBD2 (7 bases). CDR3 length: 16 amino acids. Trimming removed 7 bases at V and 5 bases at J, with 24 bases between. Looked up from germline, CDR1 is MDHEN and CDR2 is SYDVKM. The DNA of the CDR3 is TGTGCCAGCACGACCCCCCGGGGGGCGCTTAAAAACGAGCAGTACTTC. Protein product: CASTTPRGALKNEQYF. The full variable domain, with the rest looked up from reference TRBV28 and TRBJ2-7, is DVKVTQSSRYLVKRTGEKVFLECVQDMDHENMFWYRQDPGLGLRLIYFSYDVKMKEKGDIPEGYSVSREKKERFSLILESASTNQTSMYLCASTTPRGALKNEQYFGPGTRLTVT.

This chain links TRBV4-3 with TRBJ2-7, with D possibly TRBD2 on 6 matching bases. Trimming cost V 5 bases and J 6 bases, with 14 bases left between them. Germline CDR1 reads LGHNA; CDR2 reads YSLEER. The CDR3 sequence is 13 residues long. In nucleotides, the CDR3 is TGCGCCAGCAGCAGGTCCGGGAGTGGCGAGCAGTACTTC. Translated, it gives CASSRSGSGEQYF.

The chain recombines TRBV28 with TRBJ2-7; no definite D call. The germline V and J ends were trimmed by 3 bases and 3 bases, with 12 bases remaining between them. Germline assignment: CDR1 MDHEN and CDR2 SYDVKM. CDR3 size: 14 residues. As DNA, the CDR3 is TGTGCCAGCAGTTTGTCCCAGATTAGCTACGAGCAGTACTTC. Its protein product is CASSLSQISYEQYF.

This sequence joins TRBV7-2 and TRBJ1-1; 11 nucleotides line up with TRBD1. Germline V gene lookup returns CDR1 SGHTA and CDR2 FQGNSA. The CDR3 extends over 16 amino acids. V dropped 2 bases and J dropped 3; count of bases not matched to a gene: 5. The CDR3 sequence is CASSLIGTGGDTEAFF. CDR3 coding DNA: TGTGCCAGCAGCTTAATCGGGACAGGGGGGGACACTGAAGCTTTCTTT.

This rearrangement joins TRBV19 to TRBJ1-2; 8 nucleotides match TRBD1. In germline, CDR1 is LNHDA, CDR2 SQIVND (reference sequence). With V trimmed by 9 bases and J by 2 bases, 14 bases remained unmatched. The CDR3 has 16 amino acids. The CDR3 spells CASNTPGTGKNYGYTF. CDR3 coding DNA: TGTGCCAGCAATACCCCCGGGACAGGAAAGAACTATGGCTACACCTTC.

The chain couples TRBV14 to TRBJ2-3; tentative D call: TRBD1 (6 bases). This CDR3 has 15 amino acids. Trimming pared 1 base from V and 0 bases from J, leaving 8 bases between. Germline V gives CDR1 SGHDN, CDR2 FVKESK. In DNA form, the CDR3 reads TGTGCCAGCAGCCAAGGGCAGGGGAGCACAGATACGCAGTATTTT. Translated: CASSQGQGSTDTQYF.

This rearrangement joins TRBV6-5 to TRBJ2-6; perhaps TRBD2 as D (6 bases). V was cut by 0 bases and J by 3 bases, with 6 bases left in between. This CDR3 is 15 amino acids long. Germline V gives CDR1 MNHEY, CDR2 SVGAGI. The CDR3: CASSYSGGGANVLTF. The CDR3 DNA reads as TGTGCCAGCAGTTACTCGGGAGGTGGGGCCAACGTCCTGACTTTC.

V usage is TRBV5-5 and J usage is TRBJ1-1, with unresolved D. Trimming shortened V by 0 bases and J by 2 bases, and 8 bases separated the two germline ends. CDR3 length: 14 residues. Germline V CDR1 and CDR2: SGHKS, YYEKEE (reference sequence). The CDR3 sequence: CASSLAGFNTEAFF. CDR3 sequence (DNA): TGTGCCAGCAGCTTGGCGGGGTTTAACACTGAAGCTTTCTTT.

CDR3 bases: TGTGCCAGCTCACCACTTGGGGCGCAGGAGCAGTACTTC. This sequence encodes CASSPLGAQEQYF. The chain links TRBV18 to TRBJ2-7; possibly TRBD1 for D (5 bases). Per germline, CDR1 KGHSH and CDR2 LQKENI. This CDR3 has 13 amino acids. Trimming cost V 1 base and J 7 bases, with 11 bases left between them.

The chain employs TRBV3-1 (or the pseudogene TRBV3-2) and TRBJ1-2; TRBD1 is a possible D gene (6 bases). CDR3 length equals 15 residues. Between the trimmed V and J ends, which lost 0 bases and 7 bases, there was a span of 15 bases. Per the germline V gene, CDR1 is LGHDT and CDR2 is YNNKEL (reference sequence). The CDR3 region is CASSQENREWSGYTF. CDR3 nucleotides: TGTGCCAGCAGCCAAGAAAACAGGGAATGGTCTGGCTACACCTTC.

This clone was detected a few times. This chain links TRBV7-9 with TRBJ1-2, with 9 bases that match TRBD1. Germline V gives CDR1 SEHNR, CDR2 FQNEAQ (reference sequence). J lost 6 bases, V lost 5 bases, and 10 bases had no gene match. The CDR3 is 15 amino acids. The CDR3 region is CASSGGDREYDGYTF. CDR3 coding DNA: TGTGCCAGCAGCGGTGGGGACAGGGAGTACGATGGCTACACCTTC.

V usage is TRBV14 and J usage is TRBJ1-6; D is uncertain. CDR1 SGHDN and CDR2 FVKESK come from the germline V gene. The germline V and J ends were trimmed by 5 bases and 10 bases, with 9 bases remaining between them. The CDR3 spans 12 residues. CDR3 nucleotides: TGTGCCAGCAGCACTCTGGGATCACCCCTCCACTTT. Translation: CASSTLGSPLHF.

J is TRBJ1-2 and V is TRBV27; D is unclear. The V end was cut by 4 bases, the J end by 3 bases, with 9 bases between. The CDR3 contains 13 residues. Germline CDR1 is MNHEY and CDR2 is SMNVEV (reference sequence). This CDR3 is CASSSRRDYGYTF. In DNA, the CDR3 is TGTGCCAGCAGTTCCCGGCGGGACTATGGCTACACCTTC.

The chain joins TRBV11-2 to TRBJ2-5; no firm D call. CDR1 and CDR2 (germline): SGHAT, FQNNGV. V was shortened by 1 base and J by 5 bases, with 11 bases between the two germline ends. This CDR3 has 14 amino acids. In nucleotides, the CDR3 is TGTGCCAGCAGCTTAGTTTCGGGCAGGGAGACCCAGTACTTC. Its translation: CASSLVSGRETQYF.

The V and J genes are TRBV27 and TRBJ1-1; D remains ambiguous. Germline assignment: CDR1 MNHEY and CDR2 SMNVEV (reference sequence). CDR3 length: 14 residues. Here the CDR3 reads CARLGTPNNTEAFF. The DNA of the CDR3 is TGTGCTCGGTTGGGAACACCCAATAACACTGAAGCTTTCTTT.

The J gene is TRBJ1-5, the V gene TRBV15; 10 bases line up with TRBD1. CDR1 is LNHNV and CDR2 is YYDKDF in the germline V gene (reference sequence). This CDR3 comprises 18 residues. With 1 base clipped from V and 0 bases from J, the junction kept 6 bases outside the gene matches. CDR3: CATSRGQGAAYSNQPQHF. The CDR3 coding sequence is TGTGCCACCAGCAGAGGACAGGGGGCCGCCTATAGCAATCAGCCCCAGCATTTT.

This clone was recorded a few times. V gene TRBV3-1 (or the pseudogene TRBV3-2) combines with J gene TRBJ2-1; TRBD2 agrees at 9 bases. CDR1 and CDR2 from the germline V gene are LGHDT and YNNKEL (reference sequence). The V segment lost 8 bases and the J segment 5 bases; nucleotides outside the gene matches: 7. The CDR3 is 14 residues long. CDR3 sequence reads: CASGWAGGNNEQFF. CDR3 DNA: TGTGCCAGCGGCTGGGCGGGAGGGAACAATGAGCAGTTCTTC.

The DNA of the CDR3 is TGTGCCAGCAAAGGGGGACTGAACACTGAAGCTTTCTTT. This gives the protein CASKGGLNTEAFF. The chain uses TRBV2 and TRBJ1-1; tentatively, D is TRBD1 (6 bases). Trimming pared 7 bases from V and 0 bases from J, leaving 9 bases between. The CDR3 consists of 13 residues. Germline V gives CDR1 SNHLY, CDR2 FYNNEI.

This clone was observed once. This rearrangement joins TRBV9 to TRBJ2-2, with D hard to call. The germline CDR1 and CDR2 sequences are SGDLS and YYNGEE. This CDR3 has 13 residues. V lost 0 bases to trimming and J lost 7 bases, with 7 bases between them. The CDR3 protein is CASSVGSVGELFF. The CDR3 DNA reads TGTGCCAGCAGCGTAGGGAGTGTCGGGGAGCTGTTTTTT.

DNA for the CDR3: TGTGCCACCAGCCCCCGTTGGGGAGTCGAGACCCAGTACTTC. Translated: CATSPRWGVETQYF. V usage is TRBV15 and J usage is TRBJ2-5; possibly TRBD2 for D (5 bases). V was pared by 5 bases and J by 5 bases, with 15 bases between. Germline-derived CDR1 and CDR2 are LNHNV and YYDKDF (reference sequence). The CDR3 runs 14 residues.

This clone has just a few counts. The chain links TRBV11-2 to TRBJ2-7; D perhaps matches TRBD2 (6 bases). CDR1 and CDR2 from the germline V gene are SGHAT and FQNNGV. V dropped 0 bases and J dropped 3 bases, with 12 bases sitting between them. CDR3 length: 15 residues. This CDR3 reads CASSLEGGNNYEQYF. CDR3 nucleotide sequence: TGTGCCAGCAGCTTAGAGGGCGGGAACAACTACGAGCAGTACTTC.

DNA for the CDR3: TGCAGCGTTTCTACCGGGACAGGGAGAGGCGAGCAGTACTTC. This translates into CSVSTGTGRGEQYF. The chain has TRBV29-1 and TRBJ2-7, with 9 bases that match TRBD1. The V segment lost 5 bases and the J segment 6 bases; nucleotides outside the gene matches: 11. Germline CDR1 reads SQVTM; CDR2 reads ANQGSEA. The CDR3 totals 14 residues.

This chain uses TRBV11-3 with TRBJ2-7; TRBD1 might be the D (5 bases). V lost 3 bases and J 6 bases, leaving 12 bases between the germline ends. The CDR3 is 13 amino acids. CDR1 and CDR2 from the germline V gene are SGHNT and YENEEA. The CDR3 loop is CASSFSRGSEQYF. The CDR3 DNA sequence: TGTGCCAGCAGCTTTTCAAGGGGTTCCGAGCAGTACTTC. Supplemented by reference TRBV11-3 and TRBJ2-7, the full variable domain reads EAGVVQSPRYKIIEKKQPVAFWCNPISGHNTLYWYLQNLGQGPELLIRYENEEAVDDSQLPKDRFSAERLKGVDSTLKIQPAELGDSAVYLCASSFSRGSEQYFGPGTRLTVT.

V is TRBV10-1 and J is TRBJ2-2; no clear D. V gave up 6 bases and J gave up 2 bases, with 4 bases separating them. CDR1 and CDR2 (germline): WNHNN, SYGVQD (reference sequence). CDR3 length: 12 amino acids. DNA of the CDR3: TGCGCCAGCAGCGTTAACACCGGGGAGCTGTTTTTT. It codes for CASSVNTGELFF.

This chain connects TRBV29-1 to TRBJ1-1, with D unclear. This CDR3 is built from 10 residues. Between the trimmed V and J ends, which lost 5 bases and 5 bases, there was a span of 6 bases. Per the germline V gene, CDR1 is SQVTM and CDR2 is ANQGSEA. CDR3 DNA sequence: TGCAGCGTTATGGGAACTGAAGCTTTCTTT. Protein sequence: CSVMGTEAFF.

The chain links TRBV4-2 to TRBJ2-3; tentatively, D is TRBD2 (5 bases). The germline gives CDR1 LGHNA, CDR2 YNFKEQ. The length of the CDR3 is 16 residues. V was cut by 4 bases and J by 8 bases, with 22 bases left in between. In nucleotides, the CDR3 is TGTGCCAGCAGCCGGGGAAACGCCCCGGTTGAGGGTACGCAGTATTTT. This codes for CASSRGNAPVEGTQYF.

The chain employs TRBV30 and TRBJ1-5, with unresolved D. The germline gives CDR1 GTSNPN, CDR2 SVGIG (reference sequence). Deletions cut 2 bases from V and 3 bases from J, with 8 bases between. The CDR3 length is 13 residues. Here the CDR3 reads CAWSWGFNQPQHF. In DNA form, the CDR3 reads TGTGCCTGGAGTTGGGGTTTCAATCAGCCCCAGCATTTT.

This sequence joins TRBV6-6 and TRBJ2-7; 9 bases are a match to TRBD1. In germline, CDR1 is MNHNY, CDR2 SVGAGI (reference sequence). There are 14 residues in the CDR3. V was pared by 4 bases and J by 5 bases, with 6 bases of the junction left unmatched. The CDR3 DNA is TGTGCCAGCAGTTCTGGACAGGGGATACACGAGCAGTACTTC. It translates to CASSSGQGIHEQYF.